These 3 T cell receptor beta chains share one sample of origin, sequenced in a study of persistence of HIV-infected CD4 T cells. Sequencing used immunoSEQ version 4 in survey mode. The repertoire was sequenced with immunoSEQ multiplex PCR; TCRdb's copy has only in-frame clones and lacks some. Of about 37,000 clones listed, over 80% were seen once; the top ten hold under 1.5%. No cognate antigen is known for these TCRs. Nonspecific anti-CD3/anti-CD28 bead stimulation represents the broad CD4+ T cell repertoire. Responding CD4+ T cells were sorted by upregulation of both CD40 ligand and CD69. The sequences come from CD4+ T cells sorted from PBMCs after approximately 18-hour stimulation, collected from a patient who received antiretroviral therapy. The receptors were sampled from an adult man with HIV who was CMV-seropositive.

V usage is TRBV9 and J usage is TRBJ1-1; possibly TRBD1 for D (6 bases). The CDR3 contains 14 residues. CDR1 is SGDLS, CDR2 YYNGEE, per germline. V was trimmed by 3 bases and J by 5 bases, leaving 14 bases between them. CDR3 sequence: CASSATGLRTEAFF. The CDR3 DNA is TGTGCCAGCAGCGCGACAGGATTAAGAACTGAAGCTTTCTTT.

The chain links TRBV14 to TRBJ1-1, with no clear D. Germline CDR1 SGHDN, CDR2 FVKESK. Trimming stripped 1 base from V and 6 bases from J, with 18 bases between. CDR3 size: 16 residues. CDR3 loop: CASSQGTAPSDPEAFF. The CDR3 nucleotides read TGTGCCAGCAGCCAAGGTACGGCTCCCTCTGACCCTGAAGCTTTCTTT.

This clone has a handful of counts. The chain carries TRBV10-3 and TRBJ1-1; weak D call: TRBD1 (5 bases). V was trimmed by 10 bases and J by 1 base, leaving 10 bases between them. The germline CDR1 and CDR2 sequences are ENHRY and SYGVKD. The length of the CDR3 is 12 residues. The DNA for the CDR3 is TGTGCCACAAGGGACGGGAACACTGAAGCTTTCTTT. Its translation: CATRDGNTEAFF.